Below are 28 T cell receptor beta chains sequenced from a single sample in a study of molecular identifiers for immune sequencing clone quantification. Each CDR3 protein gets one entry after TCRdb re-called the PCR reads with MiXCR. The table lists around 70,000 distinct CDR3 sequences, 18% of them singletons. The sequenced material came from naive CD8+ T cells from blood, with Jurkat cell RNA spiked in. Subset: FACS-sorted CD8+CD4-CCR7+CD45RA+ naive T cells. Receptors were obtained from a human donor in good health. Some libraries in this study had Jurkat cell RNA spiked in.

On this clonotype: A much larger clone differs from this one at a single base, so this may be a read error. The rearrangement links TRBV28 to TRBJ1-6; TRBD1 is a possible D gene (6 bases). This CDR3 is built from 15 residues. From germline, CDR1 is MDHEN and CDR2 SYDVKM. CDR3 loop: CASSFRGSYNSPPHF. The CDR3 region has the DNA TGTGCCAGCAGCTTCAGGGGTTCCTATAATTCACCCCCCCACTTT.

At least ten counts were recorded for this clonotype. This chain uses TRBV28 with TRBJ1-2, with 7 bases matching TRBD1. The CDR3 runs to 15 residues. Germline lookup yields CDR1 MDHEN and CDR2 SYDVKM. V was clipped by 6 bases and J by 4 bases; unmatched bases: 11. The CDR3 reads CASSTTGRLGYGYTF. The DNA for the CDR3 is TGTGCCAGCAGCACGACAGGGAGGCTAGGCTATGGCTACACCTTC.

The chain employs TRBV5-4 and TRBJ2-3; D is undetermined. The V end lost 3 bases, the J end lost 1 base, and 9 bases lay between the germline ends. This CDR3 has 14 residues. Germline CDR1 is SGHNT and CDR2 is YYREEE (reference sequence). The CDR3 DNA follows: TGTGCCAGCAGCTCGGTCCGCGGCACAGATACGCAGTATTTT. This codes for CASSSVRGTDTQYF.

V gene TRBV5-1 combines with J gene TRBJ2-7; D may be TRBD2 (6 bases). The CDR3 is made up of 16 amino acids. V lost 1 base, J lost 0 bases, and 14 bases lay in between. CDR1 and CDR2 (germline): SGHRS, YFSETQ. This CDR3 is CASSLTGLSLSYEQYF. The CDR3 nucleotides read TGCGCCAGCAGCTTGACTGGACTATCCCTCTCCTACGAGCAGTACTTC.

The table lists this clonotype with many counts. The V gene is TRBV2, the J gene TRBJ2-7; tentatively, D is TRBD1 (6 bases). Germline V gene lookup returns CDR1 SNHLY and CDR2 FYNNEI. The germline V and J ends were trimmed by 6 bases and 3 bases, with 15 bases remaining between them. The CDR3 sequence is 14 residues long. DNA of the CDR3: TGTGCCAGCAGGAGGGGGAGTCCCTACTACGAGCAGTACTTC. Amino acid sequence: CASRRGSPYYEQYF.

A note on this clonotype: This may come from a read error, since a much larger clone is one base off. The rearrangement joins TRBV7-6 to TRBJ2-7, with D tentatively TRBD1 (5 bases). Germline assignment: CDR1 SGHVS and CDR2 FNYEAQ. The CDR3 sequence is 15 residues long. The CDR3: CASSVAGRVTSEQYF. As DNA, the CDR3 is TGTGCCAGCAGCGTAGCTGGCAGGGTTACTTCCGAGCAGTACTTC. The full variable domain, with the rest looked up from reference TRBV7-6 and TRBJ2-7, is GAGVSQSPRYKVTKRGQDVALRCDPISGHVSLYWYRQALGQGPEFLTYFNYEAQQDKSGLPNDRFSAERPEGSISTLTIQRTEQRDSAMYRCASSVAGRVTSEQYFGPGTRLTVT.

This clonotype came up many times. The V call is TRBV5-1, the J call TRBJ1-4; perhaps TRBD1 as D (5 bases). Trimming left V 1 base short and J 2 bases short, with 12 bases between. This CDR3 comprises 16 residues. Germline V lookup: CDR1 SGHRS, CDR2 YFSETQ. CDR3: CASSLFMGTTNEKLFF. The CDR3 nucleotides read TGCGCCAGCAGCTTGTTCATGGGGACCACTAATGAAAAACTGTTTTTT. The entire variable domain, with the rest obtained from reference TRBV5-1 and TRBJ1-4, is as follows: KAGVTQTPRYLIKTRGQQVTLSCSPISGHRSVSWYQQTPGQGLQFLFEYFSETQRNKGNFPGRFSGRQFSNSRSEMNVSTLELGDSALYLCASSLFMGTTNEKLFFGSGTQLSVL.

This clonotype came up many times. The genes are TRBV12-5 and TRBJ2-4; no definite D call. This CDR3 region has 12 residues. Germline-derived CDR1 and CDR2 are LGHNT and FRNRAP. Trimming stripped 2 bases from V and 11 bases from J, with 10 bases between. The CDR3 sequence: CASGLHPGLQYF. The CDR3 DNA sequence: TGTGCTAGTGGTTTGCATCCTGGTCTTCAGTACTTC.

This clonotype was seen many times. This sequence joins TRBV29-1 and TRBJ1-4; D remains unclear. Trimming took 4 bases from V and 12 from J, leaving 12 bases between them. This CDR3 comprises 11 residues. CDR1 is SQVTM, CDR2 ANQGSEA, per germline. The CDR3 protein is CSVGFGVELFF. DNA for the CDR3: TGCAGCGTTGGGTTCGGGGTAGAACTGTTTTTT. The full variable domain, completed using reference TRBV29-1 and TRBJ1-4, is SAVISQKPSRDICQRGTSLTIQCQVDSQVTMMFWYRQQPGQSLTLIATANQGSEATYESGFVIDKFPISRPNLTFSTLTVSNMSPEDSSIYLCSVGFGVELFFGSGTQLSVL.

Many counts were recorded for this clonotype. This CDR3 fails to terminate in the conserved phenylalanine or tryptophan, so it likely reflects a read error. The CDR3 loop reads CASSEDMGPYGYTL. CDR3 nucleotide sequence: TGTGCCAGCAGTGAAGATATGGGGCCCTATGGCTACACCCTC. The genes are TRBV6-1 and TRBJ1-2; TRBD1 is a possible D gene (5 bases). The germline V gene has CDR1 MNHNS and CDR2 SASEGT. This CDR3 spans 14 amino acids. V was shortened by 1 base and J by 4 bases, with 10 bases between the two germline ends.

The rearrangement joins TRBV6-5 to TRBJ2-7; no clear D gene. This CDR3 has 13 amino acids. Germline CDR1 is MNHEY and CDR2 is SVGAGI. V dropped 11 bases and J dropped 2 bases, with 16 bases sitting between them. Written as DNA, the CDR3 is TGTGCCGGCCGGGTTGGCGCAACCTACGAGCAGTACTTC. As protein: CAGRVGATYEQYF.

Regarding this clonotype: This clone may be a read error of a much larger clone one base away. This chain uses TRBV20-1 with TRBJ2-7; weak D call: TRBD2 (5 bases). CDR1 is DFQATT and CDR2 is SNEGSKA in the germline V gene (reference sequence). CDR3 length equals 13 residues. CDR3 sequence: CSAESGLAYDQYF. Here the CDR3 DNA reads TGCAGTGCAGAGAGCGGACTCGCCTACGATCAGTACTTC.

This clonotype was picked up many times. This chain connects TRBV19 to TRBJ1-4; D call uncertain. The CDR3 spans 16 residues. V was trimmed by 5 bases and J by 8 bases, leaving 21 bases between them. Germline CDR1 reads LNHDA; CDR2 reads SQIVND (reference sequence). The CDR3 DNA sequence: TGTGCCAGTAGTGATTTGGTTGCGCCTCTTGGGGAAAAACTGTTTTTT. This sequence encodes CASSDLVAPLGEKLFF.

Concerning this clonotype: A read error may be the cause here, since a much bigger clone is one base away. The V gene is TRBV27, the J gene TRBJ1-2, with 7 bases matching TRBD1. Germline values: CDR1 MNHEY, CDR2 SMNVEV (reference sequence). The CDR3 sequence is 15 residues long. After removal of 8 bases from V and 2 bases from J, the junction contained 11 bases not matched to a gene. The CDR3 is CASGSHTGANYGYTF. CDR3 in DNA: TGTGCCAGCGGTTCCCATACAGGGGCGAACTATGGCTACACCTTC.

This clonotype was seen ten or more times. The chain uses TRBV7-8 and TRBJ2-1, with 7 positions matching TRBD2. The CDR3 length is 14 residues. Unmatched junction bases numbered 9, after V lost 5 bases and J lost 8 bases. Germline loops: CDR1 SGHVS, CDR2 FQNEAQ. Here the CDR3 reads CASSPQRDSDEQFF. CDR3 sequence (DNA): TGTGCCAGCAGCCCCCAGCGGGATAGCGATGAGCAGTTCTTC.

The chain couples TRBV27 to TRBJ1-2; no clear D. Between the trimmed V and J ends, which lost 8 bases and 3 bases, there was a span of 13 bases. The CDR3 sequence is 13 residues long. Germline-derived CDR1 and CDR2 are MNHEY and SMNVEV (reference sequence). In nucleotides, the CDR3 is TGTGCCAGCGGGAGCGTGGCTGACTATGGCTACACCTTC. It codes for CASGSVADYGYTF.

This clonotype was detected once. A much larger clone is a single base away; this may be a read error. The CDR3 end shows no conserved phenylalanine or tryptophan, and so a read error is likely. The rearrangement uses TRBV4-1 and TRBJ2-7; D possibly corresponds to TRBD2 (6 bases). The CDR3 totals 18 residues. Germline-derived CDR1 and CDR2 are MGHRA and YSYEKL. V was cut by 4 bases and J by 0 bases, with 22 bases left in between. The CDR3 is CASSRRDSGLPTSYEQYS. The CDR3 DNA follows: TGCGCCAGCAGCCGACGGGACTCCGGTCTTCCTACCTCCTACGAGCAGTACTCC.

This clonotype was seen many times. This chain joins TRBV4-1 and TRBJ2-5; no firm D call. The length of the CDR3 is 13 residues. The germline V and J ends were trimmed by 0 bases and 7 bases, with 9 bases remaining between them. Germline CDR1 MGHRA, CDR2 YSYEKL. The DNA for the CDR3 is TGCGCCAGCAGCCAAGATAAGGGTTGGACCCAGTACTTC. The encoded protein is CASSQDKGWTQYF.

The table lists this clonotype with a few counts. The V gene is TRBV6-5, the J gene TRBJ1-2; a weak D match, TRBD1 (6 bases). The CDR3 loop spans 16 amino acids. The germline V gene has CDR1 MNHEY and CDR2 SVGAGI. Trimming cost V 4 bases and J 0 bases, with 15 bases left between them. CDR3 nucleotide sequence: TGTGCCAGCAGTTCCGACCAGGGGCCTCCTAACTATGGCTACACCTTC. Encoded protein: CASSSDQGPPNYGYTF.

Note on this clonotype: It may be a read error: a sequence one base away is much more abundant. The rearrangement links TRBV27 to TRBJ2-2; D not resolved. The CDR3 is 14 amino acids. V was trimmed by 5 bases and J by 6 bases, leaving 13 bases between them. CDR1 is MNHEY, CDR2 SMNVEV, per germline (reference sequence). The CDR3 reads CASSPLASAGELFF. CDR3 nucleotides: TGTGCCAGCAGTCCACTGGCTAGTGCCGGGGAGCTGTTTTTT.

Ten or more counts support this clonotype. This sequence joins TRBV20-1 and TRBJ2-7; no reliable D call. This CDR3 is built from 15 residues. Trimming stripped 5 bases from V and 0 bases from J, with 17 bases between. Germline lookup yields CDR1 DFQATT and CDR2 SNEGSKA (reference sequence). This CDR3 reads CSARPRRTNSYEQYF. The CDR3 nucleotides are TGCAGTGCTCGTCCAAGACGGACGAACTCCTACGAGCAGTACTTC.

The chain employs TRBV13 and TRBJ2-1, with TRBD2 matching over 11 bases. Trimming took 3 bases from V and 8 from J; bases not matched to a gene: 6. There are 15 residues in the CDR3. Germline assignment: CDR1 PRHDT and CDR2 FYEKMQ (reference sequence). This CDR3 is CASSFRLAGPDEQFF. CDR3 nucleotide sequence: TGTGCCAGCAGCTTCCGACTAGCGGGACCCGATGAGCAGTTCTTC.

Notes on this clonotype: This likely comes from a read error, as the CDR3 has no conserved phenylalanine or tryptophan at its end. This rearrangement joins TRBV9 to TRBJ2-2; unclear D gene. The CDR3 spans 12 residues. Germline assignment: CDR1 SGDLS and CDR2 YYNGEE. V lost 5 bases to trimming and J lost 0 bases, with 2 bases between them. The CDR3 region is CASSPNTGELFL. The CDR3 nucleotides are TGTGCCAGCAGTCCGAACACCGGGGAGCTGTTTCTT.

V gene TRBV7-9 combines with J gene TRBJ2-3; maybe TRBD2 (6 bases). The CDR3 runs 22 residues. V lost 5 bases, J lost 0 bases, and 33 bases lay in between. Germline CDR1 reads SEHNR; CDR2 reads FQNEAQ (reference sequence). The DNA for the CDR3 is TGTGCCAGCAGCCCCAACCCGTGGGGCTATACTCAAAGGGAGGATAGCACAGATACGCAGTATTTT. Residues: CASSPNPWGYTQREDSTDTQYF.

With respect to this clonotype: A much larger clone is a single base away; this may be a read error. V is TRBV4-1 and J is TRBJ2-1, with 8 positions matching TRBD2. The CDR3 totals 15 residues. Germline values: CDR1 MGHRA, CDR2 YSYEKL. This CDR3 reads CASCQVAGPYNEQFF. The CDR3 bases are TGCGCCAGCTGCCAAGTAGCGGGACCCTACAATGAGCAGTTCTTC.

This clonotype was seen at least ten times. V gene TRBV20-1 combines with J gene TRBJ2-1, with 10 bases that match TRBD2. V gave up 6 bases and J gave up 3 bases; unmatched junction bases: 2. The CDR3 spans 13 residues. Germline V gene lookup returns CDR1 DFQATT and CDR2 SNEGSKA (reference sequence). The CDR3 bases are TGCAGTGCCCCTAGCGGGAGCTACAATGAGCAGTTCTTC. Residues: CSAPSGSYNEQFF.

At least ten counts were recorded for this clonotype. The chain uses TRBV9 and TRBJ2-3; a weak D match, TRBD2 (6 bases). Germline V lookup: CDR1 SGDLS, CDR2 YYNGEE. The CDR3 is 15 amino acids. V lost 5 bases and J 3 bases, leaving 16 bases between the germline ends. This chain's CDR3 is CASSPTRAGTDTQYF. CDR3 nucleotides: TGTGCCAGCAGTCCCACAAGGGCGGGGACAGATACGCAGTATTTT.

This sequence joins TRBV7-2 and TRBJ2-7; 9 bases map to TRBD2. CDR3 length equals 18 residues. Per germline, CDR1 SGHTA and CDR2 FQGNSA. Losses at the gene ends were 1 base for V and 3 bases for J; bases not matched to a gene: 13. The CDR3 nucleotides read TGTGCCAGCAGCTTAGAGCAGCGAGTAGCGGGAGCGTTCTACGAGCAGTACTTC. This gives the protein CASSLEQRVAGAFYEQYF.